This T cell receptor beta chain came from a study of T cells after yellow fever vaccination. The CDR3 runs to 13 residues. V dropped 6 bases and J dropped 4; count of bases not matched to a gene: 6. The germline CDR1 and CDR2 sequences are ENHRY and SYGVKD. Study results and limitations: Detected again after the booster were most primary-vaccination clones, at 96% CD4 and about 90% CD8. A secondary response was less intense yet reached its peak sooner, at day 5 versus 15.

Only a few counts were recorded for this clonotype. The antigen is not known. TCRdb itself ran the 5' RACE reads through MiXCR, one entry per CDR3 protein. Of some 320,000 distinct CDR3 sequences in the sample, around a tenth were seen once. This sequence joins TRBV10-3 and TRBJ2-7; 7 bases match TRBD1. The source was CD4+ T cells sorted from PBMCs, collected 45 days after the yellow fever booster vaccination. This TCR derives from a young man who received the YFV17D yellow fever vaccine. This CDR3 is CAIRITGEYEQYF. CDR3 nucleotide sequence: TGTGCCATCAGGATAACAGGGGAATACGAGCAGTACTTC.